Presented here are 18 T cell receptor beta chains from one specimen sequenced in a study of blood T cells in healthy people across ages. Next came a second PCR, run for roughly 6 to 11 cycles, which used a sample-barcoded 5' primer along with a J-beta primer mix. MiXCR, applied by TCRdb to the 5' RACE reads, yields one record per CDR3 protein. The table has around 750,000 distinct CDR3 sequences, approximately 53% seen once. Sequencing used blood. Receptor source: a man older than 75 in good health.

The V gene is TRBV20-1, the J gene TRBJ2-7; the match to TRBD1 covers 9 bases. From germline, CDR1 is DFQATT and CDR2 SNEGSKA (reference sequence). V shed 3 bases, J shed 4 bases, and the junction held 4 bases outside the gene matches. The CDR3 length is 13 residues. CDR3 protein: CSASWDRVYEQYF. Here the CDR3 DNA reads TGCAGTGCTAGCTGGGACAGGGTGTACGAGCAGTACTTC.

This clonotype was seen only a few times. The chain joins TRBV5-1 to TRBJ1-2; possibly TRBD1 for D (5 bases). CDR3 length: 15 amino acids. Per the germline V gene, CDR1 is SGHRS and CDR2 is YFSETQ. V dropped 6 bases and J dropped 1 base, with 16 bases sitting between them. CDR3 nucleotide sequence: TGCGCCAGCATCCCGGGCGGGGGAAGTAACTATGGCTACACCTTC. The encoded protein is CASIPGGGSNYGYTF.

The rearrangement joins TRBV9 to TRBJ2-1; D is possibly TRBD1 (6 bases). V lost 0 bases, J lost 0 bases, and 10 bases lay in between. Germline V gene lookup returns CDR1 SGDLS and CDR2 YYNGEE. This CDR3 spans 16 amino acids. The CDR3 bases are TGTGCCAGCAGCGTAGGAGGGGGTAACTCCTACAATGAGCAGTTCTTC. Its protein is CASSVGGGNSYNEQFF.

CDR3 sequence: CSVDDPTDTQYF. The CDR3 DNA reads as TGCAGCGTCGACGACCCCACGGATACGCAGTATTTT. The gene calls are TRBV29-1 and TRBJ2-3, with D uncertain. The V end lost 6 bases, the J end lost 6 bases, and 13 bases lay between the germline ends. Germline V CDR1 and CDR2: SQVTM, ANQGSEA. The CDR3 contains 12 residues.

The V call is TRBV6-5, the J call TRBJ1-2, with a tentative D call TRBD1 (5 bases). CDR1 is MNHEY, CDR2 SVGAGI, per germline. V was trimmed by 6 bases and J by 0 bases, leaving 17 bases between them. There are 16 residues in the CDR3. Here the CDR3 reads CASSHLVGTTNYGYTF. The DNA of the CDR3 is TGTGCCAGCAGCCACCTCGTAGGGACCACTAACTATGGCTACACCTTC.

The chain employs TRBV20-1 and TRBJ2-6; D remains ambiguous. Per the germline V gene, CDR1 is DFQATT and CDR2 is SNEGSKA (reference sequence). Between the trimmed V and J ends, which lost 0 bases and 1 base, there was a span of 7 bases. The CDR3 runs to 15 residues. In nucleotides, the CDR3 is TGCAGTGCTAGAGATCCCCTTTCTGGGGCCAACGTCCTGACTTTC. As protein: CSARDPLSGANVLTF.

Only a few counts were recorded for this clonotype. The rearrangement uses TRBV10-3 and TRBJ2-1; D is possibly TRBD1 or TRBD2 (5 bases each). Between the trimmed V and J ends, which lost 6 bases and 5 bases, there was a span of 8 bases. This CDR3 is 12 amino acids long. Looked up from germline, CDR1 is ENHRY and CDR2 is SYGVKD. In DNA, the CDR3 is TGTGCCATCAGGGGGACCGACAATGAGCAGTTCTTC. The encoded protein is CAIRGTDNEQFF.

The chain links TRBV3-1 to TRBJ2-5; D may be TRBD2 (5 bases). The CDR3 has 15 amino acids. V lost 7 bases and J 2 bases, leaving 17 bases between the germline ends. Germline lookup yields CDR1 LGHDT and CDR2 YNNKEL (reference sequence). CDR3 in amino acids: CASTPRGRAQETQYF. In DNA form, the CDR3 reads TGTGCCAGCACCCCCCGGGGTAGGGCGCAAGAGACCCAGTACTTC.

In the case of this clonotype: With a much larger clone just one base away, this may be a read error. This chain's CDR3 is CASSVGQSSYNEQYF. The CDR3 nucleotides read TGTGCCAGCAGCGTAGGACAGAGCTCCTACAATGAGCAGTACTTC. V is TRBV9 and J is TRBJ2-1; TRBD1 is a possible D gene (5 bases). The J call could be wrong; TRBJ2-7 is a better fit for the DNA end. This CDR3 spans 15 amino acids. Germline-derived CDR1 and CDR2 are SGDLS and YYNGEE.

V gene TRBV27 combines with J gene TRBJ1-3; 10 bases are shared with TRBD1. Per germline, CDR1 MNHEY and CDR2 SMNVEV (reference sequence). This CDR3 comprises 20 residues. V dropped 6 bases and J dropped 0; count of bases not matched to a gene: 17. The CDR3, as DNA: TGTGCCAGCAGGACCCTAACCGGGACAGGGGAACATACCTCTGGAAACACCATATATTTT. Translation gives CASRTLTGTGEHTSGNTIYF.

This clonotype was counted ten times or more. The chain recombines TRBV27 with TRBJ2-5; D remains ambiguous. Germline CDR1 MNHEY, CDR2 SMNVEV (reference sequence). This CDR3 is built from 13 residues. V was cut by 0 bases and J by 5 bases, with 7 bases left in between. CDR3 sequence reads: CASSLSSWETQYF. The CDR3 DNA sequence: TGTGCCAGCAGTTTATCCAGTTGGGAGACCCAGTACTTC.

The chain links TRBV20-1 to TRBJ2-1; D is unclear. Between the trimmed V and J ends, which lost 5 bases and 8 bases, there was a span of 7 bases. The germline V gene has CDR1 DFQATT and CDR2 SNEGSKA (reference sequence). The CDR3 has 10 residues. The CDR3 sequence is CSALRDEQFF. CDR3 nucleotide sequence: TGCAGTGCTCTCCGGGATGAGCAGTTCTTC.

To note about this clonotype: This clone may be a read error of a much larger clone one base away. This chain joins TRBV20-1 and TRBJ2-1, with D tentatively TRBD1 (5 bases). The J call may be in error: the DNA end matches TRBJ2-7 better. The CDR3 consists of 14 residues. Germline CDR1 DFQATT, CDR2 SNEGSKA (reference sequence). The CDR3 DNA reads TGCAGTGCTCAGTCGCTGACAGAGGATCGGGAGCAGTACTTC. It encodes CSAQSLTEDREQYF.

The CDR3 sequence is CASSEVGQSYGYTF. CDR3 nucleotide sequence: TGTGCCAGCAGTGAAGTCGGACAGAGCTATGGCTACACCTTC. The rearrangement uses TRBV6-1 and TRBJ1-2, with D perhaps matching TRBD1 (6 bases). Trimming stripped 1 base from V and 4 bases from J, with 10 bases between. The CDR3 runs 14 residues. Germline CDR1 and CDR2: MNHNS and SASEGT.

This clonotype was counted a few times. The chain links TRBV20-1 to TRBJ2-3; 14 bases are a match to TRBD2. The V and J ends lost 6 bases and 2 bases, in that order; junction bases with no gene match: 4. The CDR3 is made up of 15 amino acids. Germline V gene data show CDR1 as DFQATT and CDR2 as SNEGSKA (reference sequence). CDR3 amino acids: CSAQGLAGDTDTQYF. Here the CDR3 DNA reads TGCAGTGCCCAGGGACTAGCGGGAGACACAGATACGCAGTATTTT.

Points on this clonotype: Germline and junction disagree at one end, which may indicate a read error. V usage is TRBV5-1 and J usage is TRBJ2-4; TRBD1 matches at 8 bases. Germline V gene data show CDR1 as SGHRS and CDR2 as YFSETQ. The CDR3 loop spans 16 amino acids. The CDR3 region is CAGSLGQGAPKNIQYF. The CDR3 bases are TGCGCCGGCAGCTTGGGTCAGGGGGCGCCCAAAAACATTCAGTACTTC.

This clonotype came up a few times. The chain carries TRBV9 and TRBJ2-1; TRBD2 might be the D (6 bases). Germline values: CDR1 SGDLS, CDR2 YYNGEE. V was pared by 0 bases and J by 0 bases, with 10 bases between. There are 16 residues in the CDR3. DNA for the CDR3: TGTGCCAGCAGCGTAGCGGACGGGGGCTCCTACAATGAGCAGTTCTTC. Its protein product is CASSVADGGSYNEQFF.

This chain connects TRBV14 to TRBJ2-7, with TRBD2 as a possible D gene (5 bases). Germline lookup yields CDR1 SGHDN and CDR2 FVKESK. Trimming took 0 bases from V and 3 from J, leaving 12 bases between them. CDR3 length equals 15 residues. This CDR3 reads CASSQDIGGYYEQYF. CDR3 sequence (DNA): TGTGCCAGCAGCCAAGACATTGGAGGATACTACGAGCAGTACTTC.